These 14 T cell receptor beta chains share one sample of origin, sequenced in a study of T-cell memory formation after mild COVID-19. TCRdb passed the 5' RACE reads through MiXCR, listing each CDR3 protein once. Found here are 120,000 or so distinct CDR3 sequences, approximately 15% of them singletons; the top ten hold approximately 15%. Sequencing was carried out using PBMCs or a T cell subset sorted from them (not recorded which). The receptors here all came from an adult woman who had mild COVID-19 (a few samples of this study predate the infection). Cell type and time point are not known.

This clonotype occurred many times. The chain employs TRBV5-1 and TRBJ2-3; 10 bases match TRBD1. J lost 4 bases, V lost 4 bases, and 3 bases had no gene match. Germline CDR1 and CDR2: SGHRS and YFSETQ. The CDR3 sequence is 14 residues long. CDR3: CASSPGQGADTQYF. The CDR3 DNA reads TGCGCCAGCAGCCCAGGACAGGGGGCAGATACGCAGTATTTT.

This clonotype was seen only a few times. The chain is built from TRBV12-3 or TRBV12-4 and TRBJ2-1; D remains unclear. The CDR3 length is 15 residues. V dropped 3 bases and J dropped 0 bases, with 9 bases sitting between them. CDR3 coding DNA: TGTGCCAGCAGTTTTCTACGAAGCTCCTACAATGAGCAGTTCTTC. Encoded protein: CASSFLRSSYNEQFF.

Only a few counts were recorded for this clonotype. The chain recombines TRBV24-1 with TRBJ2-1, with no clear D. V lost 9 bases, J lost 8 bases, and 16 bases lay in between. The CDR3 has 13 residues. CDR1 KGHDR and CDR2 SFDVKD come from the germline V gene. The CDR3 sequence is CATSRVEYDEQFF. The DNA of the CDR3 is TGTGCCACCTCCCGCGTAGAGTACGATGAGCAGTTCTTC.

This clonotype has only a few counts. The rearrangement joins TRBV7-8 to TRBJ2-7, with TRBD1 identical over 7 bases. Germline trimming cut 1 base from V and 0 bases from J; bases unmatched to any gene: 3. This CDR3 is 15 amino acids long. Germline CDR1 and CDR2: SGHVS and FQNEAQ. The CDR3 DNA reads TGTGCCAGCAGCTTAGGGGGGACAGCCTCCTACGAGCAGTACTTC. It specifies CASSLGGTASYEQYF.

The CDR3 sequence: CASSLGESPHEQYF. CDR3 coding DNA: TGTGCCAGCAGCTTAGGGGAATCCCCACACGAGCAGTACTTC. The chain is built from TRBV7-9 and TRBJ2-7; D is uncertain. With 1 base removed from V and 5 bases from J, the gap between germline ends came to 12 bases. This CDR3 has 14 amino acids. The germline V gene has CDR1 SEHNR and CDR2 FQNEAQ (reference sequence).

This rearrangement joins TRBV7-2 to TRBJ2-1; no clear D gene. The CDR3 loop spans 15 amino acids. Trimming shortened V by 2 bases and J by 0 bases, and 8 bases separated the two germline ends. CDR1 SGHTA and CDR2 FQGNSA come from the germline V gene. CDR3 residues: CASSLSVSSYNEQFF. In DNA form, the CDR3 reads TGTGCCAGCAGCTTATCGGTTAGCTCCTACAATGAGCAGTTCTTC.

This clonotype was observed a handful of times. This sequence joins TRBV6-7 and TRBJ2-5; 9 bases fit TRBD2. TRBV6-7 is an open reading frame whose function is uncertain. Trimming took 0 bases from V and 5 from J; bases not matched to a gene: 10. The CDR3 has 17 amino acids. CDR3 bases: TGTGCCAGCAGTTACTCTGAAAGGCGGGAGGGGTATGAGACCCAGTACTTC. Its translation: CASSYSERREGYETQYF.

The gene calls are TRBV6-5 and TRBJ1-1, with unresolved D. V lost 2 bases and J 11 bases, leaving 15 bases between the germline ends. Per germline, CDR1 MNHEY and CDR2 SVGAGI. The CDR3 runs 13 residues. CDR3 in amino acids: CASSYGRSDAAFF. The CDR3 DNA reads TGTGCCAGCAGTTACGGACGAAGTGATGCGGCTTTCTTT.

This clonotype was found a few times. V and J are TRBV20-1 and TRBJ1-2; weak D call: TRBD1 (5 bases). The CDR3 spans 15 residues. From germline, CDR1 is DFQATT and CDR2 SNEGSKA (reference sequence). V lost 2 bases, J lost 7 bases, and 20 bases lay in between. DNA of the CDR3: TGCAGTGCTAGACAGGCCCTCGAGGGGCATCTTGGCTACACCTTC. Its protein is CSARQALEGHLGYTF.

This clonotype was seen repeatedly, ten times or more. CDR3 amino acids: CASFYSGLLNTGELFF. The CDR3 DNA follows: TGTGCCAGTTTTTACTCCGGGCTACTCAACACCGGGGAGCTGTTTTTT. The chain carries TRBV28 and TRBJ2-2; the D is unclear. Germline V gene data show CDR1 as MDHEN and CDR2 as SYDVKM. CDR3 length: 16 residues. V lost 9 bases, J lost 2 bases, and 19 bases lay in between. Variable domain in full (rest from reference TRBV28 and TRBJ2-2): DVKVTQSSRYLVKRTGEKVFLECVQDMDHENMFWYRQDPGLGLRLIYFSYDVKMKEKGDIPEGYSVSREKKERFSLILESASTNQTSMYLCASFYSGLLNTGELFFGEGSRLTVL.

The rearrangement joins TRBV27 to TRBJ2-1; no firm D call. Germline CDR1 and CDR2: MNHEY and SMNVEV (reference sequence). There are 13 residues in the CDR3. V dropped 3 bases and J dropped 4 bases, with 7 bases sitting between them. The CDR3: CASSFRTYNEQFF. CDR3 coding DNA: TGTGCCAGCAGTTTTCGAACTTACAATGAGCAGTTCTTC.

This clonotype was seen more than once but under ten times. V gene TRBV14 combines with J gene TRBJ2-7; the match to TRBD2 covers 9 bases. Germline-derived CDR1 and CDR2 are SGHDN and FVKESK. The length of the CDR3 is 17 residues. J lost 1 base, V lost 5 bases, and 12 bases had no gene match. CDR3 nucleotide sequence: TGTGCCAGCAGCTTCCTGGGGACTAGCAGGAATTCCTACGAGCAGTACTTC. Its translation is CASSFLGTSRNSYEQYF.

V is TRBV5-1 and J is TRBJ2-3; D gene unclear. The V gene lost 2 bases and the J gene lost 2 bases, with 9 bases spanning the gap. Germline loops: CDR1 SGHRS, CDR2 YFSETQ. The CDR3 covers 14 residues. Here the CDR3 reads CASSFQVNTDTQYF. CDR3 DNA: TGCGCCAGCAGCTTTCAGGTGAACACAGATACGCAGTATTTT.

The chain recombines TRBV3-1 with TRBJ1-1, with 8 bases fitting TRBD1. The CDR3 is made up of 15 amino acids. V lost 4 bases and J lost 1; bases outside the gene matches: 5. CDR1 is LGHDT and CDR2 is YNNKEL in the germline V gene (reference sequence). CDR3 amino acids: CASSPRTGKNTEAFF. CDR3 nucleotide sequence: TGTGCCAGCAGCCCGAGGACAGGGAAGAACACTGAAGCTTTCTTT. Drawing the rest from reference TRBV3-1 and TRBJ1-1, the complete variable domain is DTAVSQTPKYLVTQMGNDKSIKCEQNLGHDTMYWYKQDSKKFLKIMFSYNNKELIINETVPNRFSPKSPDKAHLNLHINSLELGDSAVYFCASSPRTGKNTEAFFGQGTRLTVV.